A selection of T cell receptor beta chains follows, all from one sample in a study of OX40 agonist ivuxolimab in advanced cancers. Only in-frame clones appear in the TCRdb table, and some are missing; sequencing was by immunoSEQ multiplex PCR. The sample records around 70,000 clones, 80% to 95% being singletons. Sequencing was performed on CD4+ or CD8+ T cells sorted from blood, taken in a trial of the OX40 agonist ivuxolimab. The receptors shown here come from an adult with an advanced solid tumor such as melanoma, head and neck, liver or kidney cancer. Each CDR3 is given with its conserved first and last residue. D genes are given only for firm matches. Expanded clones are given a class, and other clones once, few, many or no size at all.

D gene | J gene | V gene | clone size | CDR3 protein | CDR3 DNA
- | TRBJ2-3 | TRBV15 | - | CATTPGRFTDTQYF | TGTGCCACCACTCCGGGAAGATTCACAGATACGCAGTATTTT
- | TRBJ1-5 | TRBV10-3 | few | CAISGQGDNQPQHF | TGTGCCATCAGTGGTCAGGGTGACAATCAGCCCCAGCATTTT
TRBD1 | TRBJ2-5 | TRBV5-1 | once | CASSPWTGEGQYF | TGCGCCAGCAGCCCTTGGACAGGGGAAGGCCAGTACTTC
TRBD2 | TRBJ2-3 | TRBV11-2 | - | CASSLLAGSTDTQYF | TGTGCCAGCAGTTTACTAGCGGGAAGCACAGATACGCAGTATTTT
TRBD2 | TRBJ2-3 | TRBV9 | once | CASSVGLAGPKSTDTQYF | TGTGCCAGCAGCGTAGGGCTAGCGGGGCCTAAAAGCACAGATACGCAGTATTTT
- | TRBJ2-7 | TRBV5-1 | - | CASSLSGMDEQYF | TGCGCCAGCAGCTTGTCGGGAATGGACGAGCAGTACTTC
- | TRBJ2-2 | TRBV18 | - | CASSPPSRAGELFF | TGTGCCAGCTCACCCCCCTCGCGGGCCGGGGAGCTGTTTTTT
- | TRBJ1-1 | TRBV29-1 | - | CSVRRNTEAFF | TGCAGCGTGAGACGGAACACTGAAGCTTTCTTT
- | TRBJ2-3 | TRBV2 | - | CASSEQGADTQYF | TGTGCCAGCAGTGAACAGGGCGCAGATACGCAGTATTTT
TRBD1 | TRBJ1-2 | TRBV9 | - | CASSVGSGQGAGGNYGYTF | TGTGCCAGCAGCGTAGGGTCGGGACAGGGGGCCGGTGGGAACTATGGCTACACCTTC
- | TRBJ2-5 | TRBV5-8 | - | CASSLIGQQETQYF | TGTGCCAGCAGCTTGATCGGACAGCAAGAGACCCAGTACTTC
TRBD1 | TRBJ1-2 | TRBV5-1 | - | CASSRGGTGFGYTF | TGCGCCAGCAGCCGTGGGGGGACAGGGTTTGGCTACACCTTC
- | TRBJ2-5 | TRBV11-2 | - | CASSPGRSGETQYF | TGTGCCAGCAGTCCAGGGAGGAGCGGGGAGACCCAGTACTTC
- | TRBJ2-5 | TRBV27 | once | CASSFREGETQYF | TGTGCCAGCAGTTTCAGGGAAGGCGAGACCCAGTACTTC
- | TRBJ1-3 | TRBV2 | - | CASSSGPSGNTIYF | TGTGCCAGCAGTTCAGGACCCTCTGGAAACACCATATATTTT
- | TRBJ2-7 | TRBV7-2 | - | CASSLAGSGSYEQYF | TGTGCCAGCAGCTTAGCGGGCAGCGGGTCCTACGAGCAGTACTTC
- | TRBJ1-3 | TRBV7-6 | few | CARLLGHTIYF | TGTGCCAGACTATTGGGGCACACCATATATTTT
- | TRBJ1-1 | TRBV5-1 | - | CASSWGANTEAFF | TGCGCCAGCAGCTGGGGAGCAAACACTGAAGCTTTCTTT
- | TRBJ1-1 | TRBV6-7 | - | CASSDRDQNTEAFF | TGTGCCAGCAGCGACCGGGACCAAAACACTGAAGCTTTCTTT
TRBD1 | TRBJ1-2 | TRBV18 | - | CARPPNYDRGLQNCNYGYTF | TGTGCCAGACCACCAAATTACGACAGGGGGCTACAAAACTGTAACTATGGCTACACCTTC
- | TRBJ2-3 | TRBV11-2 | - | CASSLNYDTQYF | TGTGCCAGCAGCCTAAACTACGATACGCAGTATTTT
- | TRBJ1-5 | TRBV2 | - | CASRPLVSNQPQHF | TGTGCCAGCAGGCCCCTGGTGAGCAATCAGCCCCAGCATTTT
- | TRBJ1-5 | TRBV6-5 | - | CASSPPLGQPQHF | TGTGCCAGTTCCCCCCCCCTGGGTCAGCCCCAGCATTTT
TRBD1 | TRBJ1-1 | TRBV6-4 | - | CASSPRQGNTEAFF | TGTGCCAGCAGTCCGAGACAGGGGAACACTGAAGCTTTCTTT
TRBD2 | TRBJ2-1 | TRBV19 | - | CASSQDGSGGIYNEQFF | TGTGCCAGTAGCCAAGATGGGTCGGGAGGCATCTACAATGAGCAGTTCTTC
- | TRBJ2-2 | TRBV27 | - | CASSPPGRAYTGELFF | TGTGCCAGCAGTCCACCGGGACGGGCATACACCGGGGAGCTGTTTTTT
- | TRBJ2-1 | TRBV10-3 | - | CAISDGQGNEQFF | TGTGCCATCAGCGACGGCCAGGGCAATGAGCAGTTCTTC
TRBD2 | TRBJ2-1 | TRBV6-1 | - | CASSVGLAGDNEQFF | TGTGCCAGCAGTGTAGGCCTAGCGGGGGACAATGAGCAGTTCTTC
- | TRBJ2-1 | TRBV29-1 | - | CSVVWLSSYNEQFF | TGCAGCGTTGTATGGCTGAGCTCCTACAATGAGCAGTTCTTC
TRBD2 | TRBJ2-3 | TRBV2 | - | CASLGTSGTDTQYF | TGTGCCAGCCTAGGGACTAGCGGCACAGATACGCAGTATTTT
TRBD1 | TRBJ1-2 | TRBV5-1 | - | CASSLEGDRNGYTF | TGCGCCAGCAGCTTGGAAGGGGACAGAAATGGCTACACCTTC
TRBD1 | TRBJ2-2 | TRBV5-1 | - | CASSSGTGLTGELFF | TGCGCCAGCAGCTCCGGGACAGGACTTACCGGGGAGCTGTTTTTT
TRBD2 | TRBJ2-1 | TRBV7-9 | once | CASSLSLAGDAPYEQFF | TGTGCCAGCAGCTTATCCTTAGCGGGGGACGCCCCCTATGAGCAGTTCTTC
- | TRBJ1-5 | TRBV5-1 | - | CASSLDGGDNQPQHF | TGCGCCAGCAGCTTGGATGGGGGTGACAATCAGCCCCAGCATTTT
- | TRBJ2-7 | TRBV7-9 | once | CASSFSGRDEQYF | TGTGCCAGCAGCTTCTCGGGGCGGGACGAGCAGTACTTC
TRBD2 | TRBJ2-2 | TRBV12-5 | - | CASGTSGRDTGELFF | TGTGCTAGTGGGACTAGCGGGAGGGACACCGGGGAGCTGTTTTTT
- | TRBJ2-5 | TRBV12-5 | - | CASGGAQGPQETQYF | TGTGCTAGTGGTGGAGCTCAGGGACCCCAAGAGACCCAGTACTTC
TRBD1 | TRBJ2-7 | TRBV7-2 | - | CASSSYGTGREQYF | TGTGCCAGCAGCTCGTACGGGACAGGGAGAGAGCAGTACTTC
TRBD1 | TRBJ1-1 | TRBV4-2 | - | CASSQGEGATEAFF | TGTGCCAGCAGCCAAGGCGAGGGGGCAACTGAAGCTTTCTTT
- | TRBJ2-7 | TRBV9 | - | CASSVGGTHAYEQYF | TGTGCCAGCAGCGTAGGCGGGACTCACGCCTACGAGCAGTACTTC